This T cell receptor (beta chain) was found in a study of molecular identifiers for immune sequencing clone quantification. TCRdb fed the PCR reads into MiXCR, producing one record per CDR3 protein. Here the sample spans around 460,000 distinct CDR3 sequences, about a fifth being singletons. Germline V gene sequence: CDR1 LNHDA, CDR2 SQIVND (reference sequence). This CDR3 is 14 amino acids long. V lost 3 bases and J 1 base, leaving 9 bases between the germline ends. This clonotype occurred a few times. Input material: naive CD8+ T cells from blood, with Jurkat cell RNA spiked in. As to subset: FACS-sorted CD8+CD4-CCR7+CD45RA+ naive T cells. This clonotype was obtained from a human donor in good health. Some libraries in this study had Jurkat cell RNA spiked in. The rearrangement uses TRBV19 and TRBJ1-1; D call uncertain. CDR3 loop: CASSILDGNTEAFF. CDR3 nucleotide sequence: TGTGCCAGTAGTATCCTCGACGGGAACACTGAAGCTTTCTTT. Together with reference TRBV19 and TRBJ1-1, the CDR3 gives the full variable domain: DGGITQSPKYLFRKEGQNVTLSCEQNLNHDAMYWYRQDPGQGLRLIYYSQIVNDFQKGDIAEGYSVSREKKESFPLTVTSAQKNPTAFYLCASSILDGNTEAFFGQGTRLTVV.